This T cell receptor beta chain was identified in a study of shared clonotypes between healthy human individuals. With 0 bases removed from V and 5 bases from J, the gap between germline ends came to 10 bases. The germline gives CDR1 LGHNA, CDR2 YNFKEQ. The CDR3 runs to 15 residues. This clone has at least ten counts. Its specificity is unknown. At the DNA level, this CDR3 is encoded by other sequences in the same sample as well. Study-wide findings and caveats: Exclusively blood specimens were collected; tissue repertoires likely differ.

Each subset's genomic DNA was split evenly across several immunoSEQ plates. The table came from immunoSEQ multiplex PCR; TCRdb's copy has only in-frame clones and leaves some out. This table holds 900,000 to 1,200,000 clones, 75% to 80% found once. The clonotype comes from a man aged 18 to 30 in good health. Some clones in this sample may be carry-over from other donors' samples. Specimen: memory CD4+ T cells from PBMCs. Subset noted: CD45RA-negative fraction. The rearrangement links TRBV4-2 to TRBJ2-2, with TRBD2 as a possible D gene (6 bases). This CDR3 is CASSQDHGSTGELFF. Here the CDR3 DNA reads TGTGCCAGCAGCCAAGATCACGGGAGTACCGGGGAGCTGTTTTTT.